This T cell receptor (beta chain) derives from a study of CD8 T cells in Susac syndrome (dated by TCRdb to about 2019). Turning to the overall study: The study used repertoire sequencing to test whether antigen drove CD8+ T cell activation and differentiation in Susac syndrome. Broader findings and caveats from the paper: The number of individuals in the TCR sequencing and HLA analysis was acknowledged as relatively small.

Peripheral blood CD8+ and CD4+ T cells from healthy donors, Susac syndrome patients and multiple sclerosis patients were profiled by high-throughput TCR beta sequencing. The multiple sclerosis controls were treatment-naive patients whose relapsing-remitting disease, either stable or active, fulfilled the revised McDonald criteria. Bulk CD8+ and CD4+ T cells were purified by magnetic negative isolation, while CD8+ TEMRA cells were enriched using FACS. Blood was collected in EDTA tubes and processed within 24 hours, with PBMCs isolated through density gradient centrifugation. PBMCs intended for TCR sequencing were frozen in liquid nitrogen and were later thawed in a 37 degrees C water bath. The sorted or isolated CD4+, CD8+ and CD8+ TEMRA cells reached a purity of at least 90%. V sheds 4 bases and J sheds 6 bases, leaving 12 bases between their ends. The CDR1 and CDR2 encoded by the germline V gene (reference sequence) are GTSNPN and SVGIG. The CDR3 goes from the cysteine to the phenylalanine over 12 residues. Left in the record is the CDR3 DNA by itself, 36 bases read in frame from the first base.

Concerning this clonotype: Its cognate antigen has yet to be identified. No base qualities exist here, and no much larger clone lies one base off it.

RNA was extracted using the RNeasy kit, and roughly 0.5 to 1 ug of the RNA was reverse transcribed with random hexamers. The immunoSEQ multiplex PCR assay, which covers 54 Vbeta and 13 Jbeta segments, was used to amplify TCR beta CDR3 regions. To correct PCR amplification bias, a synthetic template baseline was used for both primer optimization and computational correction. The original methods were these. Only productive sequences were kept, with reads annotated to V, D and J genes according to IMGT and analyzed in immunoSEQ Analyzer. To calculate clonality, Shannon entropy was normalized by log2 of the number of productive unique sequences and then subtracted from one. For each patient and control, public and private clones were evaluated within the 100 most prevalent clones. Susac-specific clones were defined as absent from healthy and MS cohorts, about 1,000 published viral clones and other ImmuneACCESS disease sequences. TCRdb reran the public reads through fastp at Q25 and MiXCR, keeping productive beta chains. Identical CDR3 proteins give one entry, which carries the most common genes and DNA. Clone size and V and J calls follow TCRdb, not the original study. In this sample the table shows 200,000 or so distinct CDR3 sequences, nearly 97% of which occur a single time. The ten most abundant clones make up under 0.095% of the sample.

The TCR sequence derives from a human donor with multiple sclerosis. Recombination linked TRBV30 to TRBJ1-2, with the D gene uncertain. The sequenced material came from CD4+ T cells from PBMCs. CDR3 region: CAWNWYGDGYTF. The DNA sequence is as follows: TGTGCCTGGAACTGGTACGGAGATGGCTACACCTTC.